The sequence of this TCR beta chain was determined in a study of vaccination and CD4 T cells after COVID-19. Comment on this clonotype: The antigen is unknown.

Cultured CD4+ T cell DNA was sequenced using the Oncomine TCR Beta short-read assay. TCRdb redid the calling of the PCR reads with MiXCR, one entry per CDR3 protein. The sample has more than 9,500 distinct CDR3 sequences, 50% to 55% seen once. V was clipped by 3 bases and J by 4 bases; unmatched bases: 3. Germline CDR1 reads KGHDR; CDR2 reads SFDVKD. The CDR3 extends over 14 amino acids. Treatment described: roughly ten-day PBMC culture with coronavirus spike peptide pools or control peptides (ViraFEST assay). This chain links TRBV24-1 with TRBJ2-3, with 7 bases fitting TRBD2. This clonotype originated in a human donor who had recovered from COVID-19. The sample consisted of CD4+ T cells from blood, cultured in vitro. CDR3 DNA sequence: TGTGCCACCAGTGATCCTGGACTAGCAGATACGCAGTATTTT. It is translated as CATSDPGLADTQYF.